This TCR beta chain originates from a study of graft-versus-host responses after intestinal transplantation. Across the whole study: Anti-thymocyte globulin induction preceded two to four years of tacrolimus and steroid maintenance in all recipients.

Sequenced by immunoSEQ multiplex PCR; TCRdb stores in-frame clones only, minus some. The sample has tens of thousands of clones; around 93% are singletons. Study-wide points: The presence of high graft-versus-host to host-versus-graft clonal ratios in allografts characterized patients with graft-donor T cell macrochimerism.

The CDR3 consists of 18 residues. V shed 6 bases, J shed 0 bases, and the junction held 10 bases outside the gene matches. CDR1 is WSHSY and CDR2 is SAAADI in the germline V gene. With respect to this clone: Its target is not known.

This chain joins TRBV10-2 and TRBJ1-4; 10 positions match TRBD1. The sequence came from a human donor who received an intestinal transplant. The specimen comprised unstimulated CD8+ T cells sorted from spleen or lymph node cells, sampled before intestinal transplant. The CDR3 sequence: CASSQKGQGDATNEKLFF. The CDR3 region has the DNA TGCGCCAGCAGCCAAAAAGGACAGGGGGATGCAACTAATGAAAAACTGTTTTTT.